This paragraph covers one T cell receptor (beta chain) sequence. Its target is not known. The sample is drawn from a study of OX40 agonist ivuxolimab in advanced cancers. Study context: The group had a mean age of around 60 years, ranged from about 20 to 79, and was 82.7% male. Three patients showed partial responses: one hepatocellular carcinoma and two cutaneous melanoma cases.

Whole-study results and caveats: Expanded peripheral T-cell antigen specificity went undetermined. Mean expanded clone counts were higher in CD8+ than CD4+ T cells.

Clones were sequenced by immunoSEQ multiplex PCR, and TCRdb holds only the in-frame ones, with some missing. The table shows roughly 140,000 clones, with 85% to 95% occurring only once. Germline loops: CDR1 MNHNS, CDR2 SASEGT. The CDR3 spans 15 residues. With 1 base clipped from V and 4 bases from J, the junction kept 5 bases outside the gene matches. This sequence originates from an adult with an advanced solid tumor such as melanoma, head and neck, liver or kidney cancer. The chain carries TRBV6-1 and TRBJ1-2, with 8 bases fitting TRBD1. Sequenced material: CD4+ or CD8+ T cells sorted from blood, taken in a trial of the OX40 agonist ivuxolimab. CDR3 sequence: CASSEGTGRGYGYTF. DNA for the CDR3: TGTGCCAGCAGTGAAGGGACAGGGAGGGGCTATGGCTACACCTTC.